This TCR beta chain was sequenced during a study of identifying expanded T cells in peripheral blood (dated by TCRdb to about 2019). Regarding the study in general: Separate aliquots of the same genomic DNA pool were sequenced to produce technical replicates, and four replicates were compared in pairs.

The immunoSEQ Assay, which uses bias-controlled multiplex PCR amplification of genomic DNA, was used to profile TCRbeta CDR3 regions. The published analysis was carried out like this. To quantify the absolute abundance of each unique TCRbeta CDR3 region, the sequences were collapsed and filtered. Differential abundance was assessed using a binomial (Fisher-equivalent) model and a beta-binomial model in which time-dependent variance fitted from healthy donors was added. Clones with fewer than 5 combined templates were excluded, and clones with Benjamini-Hochberg FDR below 0.01 were called differentially abundant. Using the form v = (b*log(k)+a)^2, the beta-binomial variance was modeled as a function of the total template count across the two samples. The immuneACCESS repertoire file appears here via TCRdb, limited to in-frame rearrangements. These files lack a portion of the clones; in checked studies, under half of the deficit traces to unresolved V genes, and the cause of the others is not known. The D gene and trimming were derived from the DNA, and the V and J assignments and clone size from that table. The sample records around 68,000 clones, more than 75% of which are singletons. The biggest ten clones account for approximately 4.5% of the sample.

During the collection period, no infections or other immune events were recorded for the healthy donors. To calibrate time-dependent variance in a beta-binomial model of T-cell clone differential abundance, blood repertoires from healthy donors were used as a training cohort. There were roughly 10 healthy donors in the training cohort, of whom 3 were female and 7 were male. On average the donors were approximately 40 years old, and their ages spanned roughly 25 to 65 years. Whole blood, obtained from a commercial supplier, was collected from each healthy donor at three time points spaced roughly 2 weeks apart. For immunosequencing, genomic DNA was extracted from whole blood that had not been sorted. Points on this clone: Its specific antigen is unknown. No base quality values were provided; no much bigger clone lies one nucleotide off.

Trimming takes 6 bases off V and 7 bases off J; junction bases not matched to a gene: 24. From its cysteine to its phenylalanine, the CDR3 spans 19 amino acids. Left in the record is the CDR3 DNA by itself, 57 bases read in frame from the first base. Per the germline V gene (reference sequence), LNHNV is the CDR1 and YYDKDF is the CDR2. What the work shows at the level of the full study, not this receptor alone: Across all healthy-donor time intervals, the beta-binomial model significantly lowered both the number of clones called differentially abundant and the false-positive rate. In all healthy donors, the variance in clone template counts between samples taken around 2 weeks apart rose significantly as total template count increased. The binomial model flagged roughly 1.2 differentially abundant clones between technical replicates but 15 to 17 over roughly two weeks and roughly 19 over four weeks. The authors expected that over much longer intervals, such as months to years, biological variance in healthy repertoires might increase even further.

The clonotype originates from a person aged 18 to 69 in good health. The source material was blood. The chain was built from TRBV15 and TRBJ2-5; 9 bases in the middle match TRBD2. The CDR3 reads CATRRTQPEASGAWGTQYF. The nucleotides read TGTGCCACCAGACGAACCCAACCTGAGGCTAGCGGGGCTTGGGGGACCCAGTACTTC. Extended through the reference TRBV15 and TRBJ2-5 proteins, this CDR3 yields the full variable domain: DAMVIQNPRYQVTQFGKPVTLSCSQTLNHNVMYWYQQKSSQAPKLLFHYYDKDFNNEADTPDNFQSRRPNTSFCFLDIRSPGLGDTAMYLCATRRTQPEASGAWGTQYFGPGTRLLVL.